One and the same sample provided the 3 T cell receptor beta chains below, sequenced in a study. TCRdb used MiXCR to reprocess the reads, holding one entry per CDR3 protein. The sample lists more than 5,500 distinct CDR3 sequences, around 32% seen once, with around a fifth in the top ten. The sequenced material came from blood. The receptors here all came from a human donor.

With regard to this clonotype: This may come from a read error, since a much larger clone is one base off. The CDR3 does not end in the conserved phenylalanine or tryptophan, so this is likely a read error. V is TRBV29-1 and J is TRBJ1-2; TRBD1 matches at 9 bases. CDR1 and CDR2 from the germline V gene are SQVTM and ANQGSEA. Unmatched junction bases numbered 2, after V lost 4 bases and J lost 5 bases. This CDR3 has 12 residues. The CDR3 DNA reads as TGCAGCGTTGTGGGACAGGGTTATGGCTACACCGTC. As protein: CSVVGQGYGYTV.

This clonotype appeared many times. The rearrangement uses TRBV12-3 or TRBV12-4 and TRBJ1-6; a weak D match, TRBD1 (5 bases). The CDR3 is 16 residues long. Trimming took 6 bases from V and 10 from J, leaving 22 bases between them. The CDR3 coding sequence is TGTGCCAGCAGCCAACGCTTCAGGGCCCTGGGGTCACCCCTCCACTTT. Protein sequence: CASSQRFRALGSPLHF.

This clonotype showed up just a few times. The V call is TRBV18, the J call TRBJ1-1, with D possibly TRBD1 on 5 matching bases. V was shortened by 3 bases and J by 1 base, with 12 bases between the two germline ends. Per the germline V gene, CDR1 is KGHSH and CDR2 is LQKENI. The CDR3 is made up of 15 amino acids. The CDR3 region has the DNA TGTGCCAGCTCACCCTATTCGGGGGGGAACACTGAAGCTTTCTTT. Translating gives CASSPYSGGNTEAFF.